One and the same sample provided the 20 T cell receptor beta chains below, sequenced in a study of blood T cell repertoires in COVID-19. Repertoires were generated with immunoSEQ multiplex PCR, while TCRdb's copy carries only in-frame clones and drops some. The sample has 60,000 to 80,000 clones; roughly 89% are singletons. The sequenced sample consisted of peripheral blood. These receptors all come from a human donor in a cohort sampled during active COVID-19.

J is TRBJ1-1 and V is TRBV30; D call uncertain. This CDR3 is built from 13 residues. Germline V gene sequence: CDR1 GTSNPN, CDR2 SVGIG (reference sequence). V was pared by 3 bases and J by 7 bases, with 15 bases between. As DNA, the CDR3 is TGTGCCTGGAGGCGGGATCGGGTTTATGAAGCTTTCTTT. It encodes CAWRRDRVYEAFF.

The CDR3 sequence: CATQFQGTDTQYF. The CDR3 DNA follows: TGTGCCACCCAGTTCCAGGGAACAGATACGCAGTATTTT. The J gene is TRBJ2-3, the V gene TRBV24-1, with a possible D match to TRBD1 (5 bases). In germline, CDR1 is KGHDR, CDR2 SFDVKD. The CDR3 contains 13 residues. The V end was cut by 9 bases, the J end by 3 bases, with 12 bases between.

J is TRBJ1-3 and V is TRBV3-1 (or the pseudogene TRBV3-2); D remains unclear. Germline CDR1 and CDR2: LGHDT and YNNKEL (reference sequence). With 2 bases removed from V and 9 bases from J, the gap between germline ends came to 17 bases. The CDR3 runs to 15 residues. In DNA, the CDR3 is TGTGCCAGCAGCCAATTCATGTCCATTTCCAGCACCATATATTTT. Encoded protein: CASSQFMSISSTIYF.

The V gene is TRBV7-3, the J gene TRBJ2-7; 10 nucleotides align to TRBD2. The V and J ends lost 5 bases and 6 bases, in that order; junction bases with no gene match: 4. CDR3 length: 13 amino acids. CDR1 SGHTA and CDR2 FQGTGA come from the germline V gene. CDR3 amino acids: CASSLAGVSEQYF. CDR3 nucleotides: TGTGCCAGCAGCCTAGCGGGAGTAAGCGAGCAGTACTTC.

The chain employs TRBV24-1 and TRBJ2-3, with D possibly being TRBD2 (5 bases). The V gene's germline CDR1 is KGHDR and CDR2 SFDVKD. Deletions cut 8 bases from V and 2 bases from J, with 10 bases between. CDR3 length equals 13 residues. The DNA of the CDR3 is TGTGCCACCAAGGACTGGGACACAGATACGCAGTATTTT. This gives the protein CATKDWDTDTQYF.

This chain uses TRBV19 with TRBJ2-7; 8 bases match TRBD2. In germline, CDR1 is LNHDA, CDR2 SQIVND (reference sequence). This CDR3 is 15 amino acids long. Trimming at V came to 5 bases and at J to 0 bases, leaving 6 bases not matched to a gene. DNA of the CDR3: TGTGCCAGTAGTCCTCACGGGAGGGGCTCCTACGAGCAGTACTTC. Its protein product is CASSPHGRGSYEQYF.

This clone was observed a single time. The chain is built from TRBV6-5 and TRBJ1-5, with D unresolved. V dropped 2 bases and J dropped 0 bases, with 8 bases sitting between them. Germline values: CDR1 MNHEY, CDR2 SVGAGI. CDR3 size: 15 residues. The CDR3 reads CASSYNEISNQPQHF. The CDR3, as DNA: TGTGCCAGCAGTTACAACGAGATTAGCAATCAGCCCCAGCATTTT.

This chain connects TRBV13 to TRBJ2-5; the match to TRBD2 covers 7 bases. V gave up 4 bases and J gave up 3 bases; unmatched junction bases: 2. Germline lookup yields CDR1 PRHDT and CDR2 FYEKMQ (reference sequence). The CDR3 covers 13 residues. The CDR3 protein is CASSWAGEETQYF. The CDR3 DNA is TGTGCCAGCAGCTGGGCGGGGGAAGAGACCCAGTACTTC.

This sequence joins TRBV5-4 and TRBJ1-1, with D hard to call. V dropped 2 bases and J dropped 2 bases, with 13 bases sitting between them. Looked up from germline, CDR1 is SGHNT and CDR2 is YYREEE (reference sequence). The CDR3 is made up of 15 amino acids. The CDR3 nucleotides read TGTGCCAGCAGCTTATATGGTCGGGTCAACACTGAAGCTTTCTTT. Protein product: CASSLYGRVNTEAFF.

The chain carries TRBV2 and TRBJ1-1, with D possibly TRBD1 on 6 matching bases. V was pared by 7 bases and J by 8 bases, with 14 bases between. The germline V gene encodes CDR1 SNHLY and CDR2 FYNNEI. CDR3 length: 12 amino acids. The CDR3 protein is CASKNQQGEAFF. DNA for the CDR3: TGTGCCAGCAAAAATCAACAGGGCGAAGCTTTCTTT.

This clone was seen more than once but under ten times. The chain is built from TRBV4-2 and TRBJ2-7; D possibly corresponds to TRBD1 (6 bases). In germline, CDR1 is LGHNA, CDR2 YNFKEQ. The CDR3 extends over 17 amino acids. V dropped 0 bases and J dropped 2 bases, with 17 bases sitting between them. The CDR3 coding sequence is TGTGCCAGCAGCCAAGACGCCGGGACACTCGGCACCTACGAGCAGTACTTC. It codes for CASSQDAGTLGTYEQYF.

The V and J genes are TRBV4-1 and TRBJ1-2; D unclear. Between the trimmed V and J ends, which lost 1 base and 6 bases, there was a span of 18 bases. CDR1 is MGHRA and CDR2 is YSYEKL in the germline V gene. The length of the CDR3 is 16 residues. The CDR3 DNA is TGCGCCAGCAGCCAAGGCGCGGCGGCTAGGATGGATGGCTACACCTTC. Translation: CASSQGAAARMDGYTF.

The chain is built from TRBV30 and TRBJ2-5, with 14 nucleotides matching TRBD2. CDR3 size: 17 residues. Germline loops: CDR1 GTSNPN, CDR2 SVGIG (reference sequence). V shed 5 bases and J 5 bases; nucleotides not matched to a gene: 13. The CDR3 region is CAWEAGTSGRGTETQYF. DNA for the CDR3: TGTGCCTGGGAGGCCGGGACTAGCGGGAGAGGGACGGAGACCCAGTACTTC.

The table lists this clone with a count of one. The rearrangement uses TRBV7-2 and TRBJ2-1; 11 bases are a match to TRBD2. Germline V lookup: CDR1 SGHTA, CDR2 FQGNSA. CDR3 length: 16 amino acids. The J segment lost 0 bases and the V segment lost 6 bases, leaving 4 bases of the junction unmatched. CDR3 DNA sequence: TGTGCCAGCAGACCTAGCGGGAGGAGCTCCTACAATGAGCAGTTCTTC. Translated: CASRPSGRSSYNEQFF.

V gene TRBV2 combines with J gene TRBJ2-7; the D gene is possibly TRBD1 (5 bases). V was trimmed by 6 bases and J by 1 base, leaving 13 bases between them. The CDR3 sequence is 14 residues long. Germline lookup yields CDR1 SNHLY and CDR2 FYNNEI. CDR3 sequence (DNA): TGTGCCAGCAGGGTGGCAGGGTTGTCCTACGAGCAGTACTTC. The encoded protein is CASRVAGLSYEQYF.

This sequence joins TRBV18 and TRBJ1-6; TRBD1 might be the D (6 bases). The CDR3 has 14 amino acids. Per the germline V gene, CDR1 is KGHSH and CDR2 is LQKENI. Trimming shortened V by 6 bases and J by 6 bases, and 12 bases separated the two germline ends. CDR3 region: CASSLQGFNSPLHF. The CDR3 DNA sequence: TGTGCCAGCTCCCTTCAGGGGTTTAATTCACCCCTCCACTTT.

The chain combines TRBV10-3 with TRBJ1-2; 7 bases map to TRBD1. CDR3 length equals 13 residues. Unmatched junction bases numbered 2, after V lost 1 base and J lost 6 bases. The germline V gene encodes CDR1 ENHRY and CDR2 SYGVKD. CDR3 amino acids: CAISEFQGDGYTF. The CDR3 DNA is TGTGCCATCAGTGAGTTTCAGGGGGATGGCTACACCTTC.

This clone has only a few counts. J is TRBJ2-7 and V is TRBV28, with D perhaps TRBD2 (6 bases). The CDR3 length is 13 residues. CDR1 and CDR2 (germline): MDHEN, SYDVKM. V was pared by 0 bases and J by 3 bases, with 6 bases between. For the CDR3, the DNA is TGTGCCAGCAGTTTATGGGGGGGCTACGAGCAGTACTTC. Residues: CASSLWGGYEQYF.

Notes on this clone: This same CDR3 is encoded by further DNA sequences in the sample. This rearrangement joins TRBV27 to TRBJ2-7, with 10 nucleotides matching TRBD2. The CDR3 loop spans 14 amino acids. Germline V gives CDR1 MNHEY, CDR2 SMNVEV (reference sequence). V was pared by 6 bases and J by 0 bases, with 2 bases of the junction left unmatched. CDR3 sequence: CASRLAGASYEQYF. DNA for the CDR3: TGTGCCAGCAGGCTAGCGGGGGCCTCCTACGAGCAGTACTTC.

J is TRBJ1-3 and V is TRBV2, with 7 bases identical to TRBD1. Germline V gene data show CDR1 as SNHLY and CDR2 as FYNNEI. The CDR3 length is 17 residues. V lost 10 bases to trimming and J lost 1 base; unmatched junction nucleotides: 16. The CDR3 protein is CATEGRGLLLSGNTIYF. The CDR3 DNA follows: TGTGCCACCGAAGGAAGGGGGCTATTATTGTCTGGAAACACCATATATTTT.